This entry lists 20 T cell receptor beta chains sequenced from one sample in a study of T cells in Graves' hyperthyroidism and ophthalmopathy. Regions amplified from RNA transcripts were the TCR beta CDR3 regions. A first-round RT-PCR of the TCR CDR3 used the HTBI primer set. From the multiplex PCR reads, TCRdb called clonotypes with MiXCR, one entry per CDR3 protein. The data contain roughly 380,000 distinct CDR3 sequences, roughly 15% of them singletons. Sequencing used blood. All receptors derive from a woman under 30 with Graves' hyperthyroidism.

Ten or more counts support this clonotype. The CDR3 protein is CAWTGRGSSYTF. CDR3 DNA sequence: TGTGCCTGGACCGGCCGGGGAAGTAGCTACACCTTC. The chain uses TRBV30 and TRBJ1-2; no reliable D call. V lost 4 bases, J lost 9 bases, and 15 bases lay in between. CDR1 is GTSNPN and CDR2 is SVGIG in the germline V gene (reference sequence). The CDR3 consists of 12 residues.

The V call is TRBV4-3, the J call TRBJ1-4, with a tentative D call TRBD1 (5 bases). Trimming left V 1 base short and J 5 bases short, with 11 bases between. This CDR3 comprises 15 residues. Germline-derived CDR1 and CDR2 are LGHNA and YSLEER. CDR3 DNA sequence: TGCGCCAGCAGCCAAGGGCCGAACAGGAATGAAAAACTGTTTTTT. Amino acids: CASSQGPNRNEKLFF.

The chain couples TRBV5-1 to TRBJ2-7; 7 bases match TRBD2. The V gene's germline CDR1 is SGHRS and CDR2 YFSETQ. The V gene end was trimmed by 0 bases and the J gene end by 2 bases; junction bases not matched to a gene: 11. This CDR3 comprises 17 residues. In DNA form, the CDR3 reads TGCGCCAGCAGCTTGGGCAACCCGGGAGGAACAACCTACGAGCAGTACTTC. Residues: CASSLGNPGGTTYEQYF.

This clonotype occurred many times. The V and J genes are TRBV24-1 and TRBJ2-1; 7 positions match TRBD2. Germline CDR1 and CDR2: KGHDR and SFDVKD. This CDR3 spans 13 amino acids. Losses at the gene ends were 7 bases for V and 7 bases for J; bases not matched to a gene: 6. The CDR3 sequence is CATSSSGFNEQFF. The CDR3 DNA follows: TGTGCCACCAGCTCTAGCGGATTTAATGAGCAGTTCTTC.

This clonotype has more than one count but fewer than ten. V usage is TRBV24-1 and J usage is TRBJ2-3; 9 bases fit TRBD2. The CDR3 has 15 residues. CDR1 is KGHDR and CDR2 is SFDVKD in the germline V gene. V gave up 8 bases and J gave up 2 bases; unmatched junction bases: 7. CDR3 coding DNA: TGTGCCACCACTGGGAGCGGGAGGTACACAGATACGCAGTATTTT. As protein: CATTGSGRYTDTQYF.

The rearrangement uses TRBV29-1 and TRBJ1-1; D remains unclear. Germline values: CDR1 SQVTM, CDR2 ANQGSEA. V was shortened by 6 bases and J by 4 bases, with 15 bases between the two germline ends. There are 13 residues in the CDR3. CDR3 loop: CSVGGILVTEAFF. The CDR3 DNA is TGCAGCGTCGGCGGGATATTGGTCACTGAAGCTTTCTTT. Filled out from reference TRBV29-1 and TRBJ1-1, the complete variable domain reads SAVISQKPSRDICQRGTSLTIQCQVDSQVTMMFWYRQQPGQSLTLIATANQGSEATYESGFVIDKFPISRPNLTFSTLTVSNMSPEDSSIYLCSVGGILVTEAFFGQGTRLTVV.

This clonotype has just a few counts. The CDR3: CAGTTRSPKSSYNEQFF. CDR3 DNA sequence: TGTGCCGGGACCACTAGGTCCCCAAAGAGCTCCTACAATGAGCAGTTCTTC. The chain uses TRBV30 and TRBJ2-1; either TRBD1 or TRBD2 may fit D (5 bases each). Germline V gene data show CDR1 as GTSNPN and CDR2 as SVGIG (reference sequence). Trimming removed 8 bases at V and 0 bases at J, with 23 bases between. CDR3 length: 17 amino acids.

This clonotype was recorded many times. J is TRBJ2-1 and V is TRBV27; 9 positions agree with TRBD2. CDR3 size: 16 residues. Germline V gene data show CDR1 as MNHEY and CDR2 as SMNVEV (reference sequence). J gave up 0 bases and V 1 base, and 1 base lay outside the gene matches. This chain's CDR3 is CASSLYSGSSYNEQFF. In DNA form, the CDR3 reads TGTGCCAGCAGTTTATATAGCGGGAGCTCCTACAATGAGCAGTTCTTC.

The chain joins TRBV5-1 to TRBJ2-1, with TRBD1 identical over 9 bases. The germline gives CDR1 SGHRS, CDR2 YFSETQ. The CDR3 is made up of 15 amino acids. J lost 10 bases, V lost 2 bases, and 10 bases had no gene match. The CDR3 DNA follows: TGCGCCAGCAGCTTTGGAGGGACAGGGATGGAGGAGCAGTTCTTC. It yields the protein CASSFGGTGMEEQFF.

This clonotype was detected many times. The chain couples TRBV13 to TRBJ2-7; D is ambiguous. With 0 bases removed from V and 4 bases from J, the gap between germline ends came to 7 bases. The CDR3 covers 13 residues. In germline, CDR1 is PRHDT, CDR2 FYEKMQ (reference sequence). CDR3 sequence reads: CASSLGGQYEQYF. The CDR3 DNA reads TGTGCCAGCAGCTTAGGGGGCCAGTACGAGCAGTACTTC.

This clonotype was observed a few times. The rearrangement links TRBV7-9 to TRBJ2-5, with TRBD2 identical over 7 bases. The CDR3 loop spans 15 amino acids. The V segment lost 2 bases and the J segment 5 bases; nucleotides outside the gene matches: 8. The germline V gene encodes CDR1 SEHNR and CDR2 FQNEAQ (reference sequence). CDR3 region: CASSLMGRGDETQYF. In DNA, the CDR3 is TGTGCCAGCAGCTTAATGGGACGGGGGGACGAGACCCAGTACTTC.

This clonotype was seen a handful of times. The rearrangement uses TRBV18 and TRBJ1-3; the D is unclear. Trimming stripped 3 bases from V and 4 bases from J, with 13 bases between. This CDR3 comprises 15 residues. Germline CDR1 reads KGHSH; CDR2 reads LQKENI. The chain's CDR3 is CASSPRRGTGNTIYF. The CDR3 DNA is TGTGCCAGCTCACCCCGGCGAGGAACGGGAAACACCATATATTTT.

Many counts were recorded for this clonotype. This chain joins TRBV6-2 or TRBV6-3 and TRBJ2-1; 11 bases are shared with TRBD2. The J segment lost 3 bases and the V segment lost 4 bases, leaving 11 bases of the junction unmatched. CDR1 MNHEY and CDR2 SVGEGT come from the germline V gene. The CDR3 contains 18 residues. The CDR3 DNA is TGTGCCAGCAGTTCCGGTTTAGCGGGAGGGCTCGTCTACAATGAGCAGTTCTTC. This encodes CASSSGLAGGLVYNEQFF.

The genes are TRBV7-8 and TRBJ1-5; maybe TRBD1 (6 bases). CDR3 length: 15 amino acids. Trimming stripped 3 bases from V and 5 bases from J, with 14 bases between. The germline CDR1 and CDR2 sequences are SGHVS and FQNEAQ. Written as DNA, the CDR3 is TGTGCCAGCAGCTTGTTCGGCTCAGGGGATCAGCCCCAGCATTTT. Protein product: CASSLFGSGDQPQHF.

The gene calls are TRBV5-1 and TRBJ1-2, with D maybe TRBD1 (5 bases). This CDR3 spans 13 amino acids. Trimming cost V 4 bases and J 7 bases, with 14 bases left between them. Germline V gene sequence: CDR1 SGHRS, CDR2 YFSETQ. Written as DNA, the CDR3 is TGCGCCAGCAGCGAGACAGTTAGAGGTGGCTACACCTTC. Encoded protein: CASSETVRGGYTF.

This clonotype was counted ten times or more. The chain uses TRBV2 and TRBJ1-5, with unresolved D. The CDR3 runs 16 residues. Trimming took 4 bases from V and 2 from J, leaving 15 bases between them. Looked up from germline, CDR1 is SNHLY and CDR2 is FYNNEI. CDR3 coding DNA: TGTGCCAGCAGTGGGCGCGGCCCCCCGGGCAATCAGCCCCAGCATTTT. It encodes CASSGRGPPGNQPQHF.

In this sample, this clonotype turned up many times. The chain uses TRBV30 and TRBJ2-1; unclear D gene. The ends were cut back, 7 bases at V and 7 bases at J, with 11 bases in the middle. The germline CDR1 and CDR2 sequences are GTSNPN and SVGIG (reference sequence). The CDR3 spans 11 residues. Here the CDR3 DNA reads TGTGCCTCGTTTATGAGGAATGAGCAGTTCTTC. It codes for CASFMRNEQFF.

This clonotype was detected ten times or more. For the CDR3, the DNA is TGTGCCAGCAGCCCGGGGGCGGCAGTCACAGATACGCAGTATTTT. Its protein product is CASSPGAAVTDTQYF. This chain links TRBV7-6 with TRBJ2-3; D is tentatively TRBD1 or TRBD2 (6 bases each). Germline assignment: CDR1 SGHVS and CDR2 FNYEAQ. Trimming removed 5 bases at V and 2 bases at J, with 14 bases between. This CDR3 contains 15 residues.

This clonotype showed up just a few times. The J gene is TRBJ1-1, the V gene TRBV28; no definite D call. CDR1 MDHEN and CDR2 SYDVKM come from the germline V gene. The CDR3 spans 11 residues. V lost 2 bases to trimming and J lost 8 bases, with 6 bases between them. The chain's CDR3 is CASSLREEAFF. In DNA, the CDR3 is TGTGCCAGCAGTTTACGGGAAGAAGCTTTCTTT.

This clonotype appeared many times. The chain joins TRBV24-1 to TRBJ1-4; weak D call: TRBD1 (6 bases). CDR3 length: 15 amino acids. V lost 4 bases and J lost 2, with 10 bases in between. CDR1 is KGHDR, CDR2 SFDVKD, per germline. Here the CDR3 reads CATSEGASTNEKLFF. CDR3 nucleotides: TGTGCCACCAGTGAGGGGGCGTCGACTAATGAAAAACTGTTTTTT.